This T cell receptor (beta chain) was documented in a study of T cell repertoires in cytomegalovirus infection. Background on the study: Recently identified HLA-C-restricted CMV epitopes were among the peptides used.

This clonotype has only a few counts. What it recognizes is unknown. Using its own MiXCR run on the reads, TCRdb lists one record per CDR3 protein. Among 200,000 to 250,000 distinct CDR3 sequences listed, 35% to 40% were seen once. The sequence was collected from a human donor in good health (CMV status not recorded). Some clones in this sample may be carry-over from other donors' samples. This specimen was CD8+ T cells from cultured PBMCs, taken from culture after CMV antigen stimulation.

The CDR3 loop is CASSLEGNTGELFF. CDR3 nucleotide sequence: TGTGCCAGCAGCTTAGAAGGGAACACCGGGGAGCTGTTTTTT. The chain has TRBV7-2 and TRBJ2-2; D remains ambiguous. Germline V CDR1 and CDR2: SGHTA, FQGNSA. The CDR3 spans 14 residues. Trimming pared 1 base from V and 1 base from J, leaving 4 bases between. Full variable domain (remainder filled in from reference TRBV7-2 and TRBJ2-2): GAGVSQSPSNKVTEKGKDVELRCDPISGHTALYWYRQSLGQGLEFLIYFQGNSAPDKSGLPSDRFSAERTGGSVSTLTIQRTQQEDSAVYLCASSLEGNTGELFFGEGSRLTVL.